This passage covers 21 T cell receptor beta chains from one sample sequenced in a study of cytomegalovirus exposure and HLA in healthy donors. The PCR employed 60 Vbeta primers together with 13 Jbeta primers. Profiled with immunoSEQ multiplex PCR; TCRdb holds only in-frame clones, not every one. The table includes around 64,000 clones, approximately 92% detected once. Source material: PBMCs. The receptors stem from a woman aged 25 to 39 in good health and CMV-seropositive.

This CDR3 is CASSVYSQGRTRLFHPQHF. DNA for the CDR3: TGTGCCAGCAGCGTATATAGTCAAGGTCGGACACGTCTCTTTCATCCCCAGCATTTT. This chain links TRBV9 with TRBJ1-5; possibly TRBD1 for D (5 bases). V was clipped by 1 base and J by 10 bases, with 30 bases between them. CDR1 is SGDLS, CDR2 YYNGEE, per germline. CDR3 length equals 19 residues.

This clone has only one observation. This chain links TRBV5-1 with TRBJ2-1; D is undetermined. This CDR3 is built from 10 residues. The germline V and J ends were trimmed by 0 bases and 12 bases, with 4 bases remaining between them. CDR1 is SGHRS, CDR2 YFSETQ, per germline. CDR3 in DNA: TGCGCCAGCAGCTTGGCAGGGCAGTTCTTC. Its protein is CASSLAGQFF.

This sequence joins TRBV6-4 and TRBJ2-1; a possible D gene is TRBD2 (6 bases). V lost 3 bases, J lost 0 bases, and 9 bases lay in between. Germline CDR1 MRHNA, CDR2 SNTAGT. The CDR3 covers 15 residues. The DNA for the CDR3 is TGTGCCAGCAGTGATAGCGGAAACTCCTACAATGAGCAGTTCTTC. Amino acid sequence: CASSDSGNSYNEQFF.

In DNA form, the CDR3 reads TGCAGCGTTCTTGGACAGAACACTGAAGCTTTCTTT. Protein product: CSVLGQNTEAFF. The gene calls are TRBV29-1 and TRBJ1-1; a weak D match, TRBD1 (5 bases). The CDR3 has 12 residues. Germline V gene lookup returns CDR1 SQVTM and CDR2 ANQGSEA. V lost 5 bases, J lost 1 base, and 8 bases lay in between.

The V and J genes are TRBV5-4 and TRBJ2-5, with 10 bases identical to TRBD1. With the DNA end fitting TRBJ2-7 better, the J assignment may be wrong. The germline V gene has CDR1 SGHNT and CDR2 YYREEE (reference sequence). This CDR3 spans 14 amino acids. The CDR3 spells CASSLGGQGYEQYF. The CDR3 coding sequence is TGTGCCAGCAGCTTGGGGGGACAGGGGTACGAGCAGTACTTC.

The chain carries TRBV5-1 and TRBJ1-4; no clear D gene. The CDR3 loop spans 15 amino acids. CDR1 is SGHRS, CDR2 YFSETQ, per germline. Deletions cut 4 bases from V and 0 bases from J, with 10 bases between. The CDR3, as DNA: TGCGCCAGCAGCAAGTTCGGTGCAACTAATGAAAAACTGTTTTTT. This codes for CASSKFGATNEKLFF. The variable domain in full, with the rest retrieved from reference TRBV5-1 and TRBJ1-4, is KAGVTQTPRYLIKTRGQQVTLSCSPISGHRSVSWYQQTPGQGLQFLFEYFSETQRNKGNFPGRFSGRQFSNSRSEMNVSTLELGDSALYLCASSKFGATNEKLFFGSGTQLSVL.

This clone was seen a single time. V gene TRBV11-2 combines with J gene TRBJ2-7, with 8 bases fitting TRBD1. Germline V gives CDR1 SGHAT, CDR2 FQNNGV. The V segment lost 1 base and the J segment 5 bases; nucleotides outside the gene matches: 7. This CDR3 is 15 amino acids long. DNA of the CDR3: TGTGCCAGCAGCTTAGTGGACAGGGACCTAGACGAGCAGTACTTC. Residues: CASSLVDRDLDEQYF.

This clone was picked up one time. The J gene is TRBJ1-3, the V gene TRBV11-2; maybe TRBD1 (5 bases). V lost 0 bases to trimming and J lost 3 bases, with 9 bases between them. Looked up from germline, CDR1 is SGHAT and CDR2 is FQNNGV. There are 15 residues in the CDR3. The CDR3 DNA is TGTGCCAGCAGCTTAGATGTGGGGCTTGGAAACACCATATATTTT. Translated, it gives CASSLDVGLGNTIYF.

This chain joins TRBV28 and TRBJ2-7, with 8 bases fitting TRBD2. Germline V gives CDR1 MDHEN, CDR2 SYDVKM. V lost 5 bases to trimming and J lost 4 bases; unmatched junction nucleotides: 7. The CDR3 loop spans 14 amino acids. The chain's CDR3 is CASSTSGPVYEQYF. The CDR3 coding sequence is TGTGCCAGCAGTACTAGCGGACCGGTTTACGAGCAGTACTTC.

The rearrangement joins TRBV7-9 to TRBJ1-5; TRBD1 matches at 9 bases. The CDR3 extends over 14 amino acids. The germline CDR1 and CDR2 sequences are SEHNR and FQNEAQ (reference sequence). The J segment lost 4 bases and the V segment lost 5 bases, leaving 3 bases of the junction unmatched. The CDR3 spells CASSPTGGNQPQHF. CDR3 bases: TGTGCCAGCAGCCCGACAGGGGGAAATCAGCCCCAGCATTTT.

V usage is TRBV2 and J usage is TRBJ2-2; D may be TRBD2 (5 bases). The CDR3 has 15 amino acids. Germline V gene data show CDR1 as SNHLY and CDR2 as FYNNEI. V was shortened by 8 bases and J by 1 base, with 14 bases between the two germline ends. The CDR3 sequence: CASELVRQNTGELFF. The CDR3 DNA reads as TGTGCCAGCGAACTAGTTCGGCAGAACACCGGGGAGCTGTTTTTT.

J is TRBJ1-4 and V is TRBV30, with a possible D match to TRBD1 (5 bases). Germline V gene lookup returns CDR1 GTSNPN and CDR2 SVGIG (reference sequence). Between the trimmed V and J ends, which lost 3 bases and 4 bases, there was a span of 12 bases. This CDR3 contains 14 residues. The CDR3 sequence is CAWRSGVYNEKLFF. Here the CDR3 DNA reads TGTGCCTGGAGATCGGGGGTTTATAATGAAAAACTGTTTTTT.

In its sample, this clone was seen once. The rearrangement joins TRBV7-2 to TRBJ2-1, with a tentative D call TRBD2 (7 bases). Deletions cut 2 bases from V and 4 bases from J, with 12 bases between. The CDR3 is 15 residues long. Germline assignment: CDR1 SGHTA and CDR2 FQGNSA. In DNA form, the CDR3 reads TGTGCCAGCAGCTTAACGAGCGGGACATACAATGAGCAGTTCTTC. Translation gives CASSLTSGTYNEQFF.

V usage is TRBV6-5 and J usage is TRBJ2-7; no clear D gene. The CDR3 loop spans 12 amino acids. Trimming took 7 bases from V and 6 from J, leaving 13 bases between them. The germline V gene encodes CDR1 MNHEY and CDR2 SVGAGI. The CDR3 DNA is TGTGCCAGCACCTTTAGTACGGGCGAGCAGTACTTC. This sequence encodes CASTFSTGEQYF.

This clone has just one count. The V and J genes are TRBV29-1 and TRBJ2-1; 8 bases are shared with TRBD1. CDR1 is SQVTM, CDR2 ANQGSEA, per germline. Trimming at V came to 5 bases and at J to 4 bases, leaving 10 bases not matched to a gene. There are 15 residues in the CDR3. The CDR3: CSVFTGGWPYNEQFF. In nucleotides, the CDR3 is TGCAGCGTTTTTACAGGGGGGTGGCCTTACAATGAGCAGTTCTTC.

This clone appeared once. This chain's CDR3 is CASSVSFQGNYGYTF. The CDR3 DNA follows: TGTGCCAGCAGCGTCTCCTTCCAGGGGAACTATGGCTACACCTTC. The chain carries TRBV9 and TRBJ1-2; a weak D match, TRBD1 (6 bases). Trimming took 2 bases from V and 2 from J, leaving 13 bases between them. Germline CDR1 SGDLS, CDR2 YYNGEE. The length of the CDR3 is 15 residues. Together with reference TRBV9 and TRBJ1-2, the CDR3 gives the full variable domain: DSGVTQTPKHLITATGQRVTLRCSPRSGDLSVYWYQQSLDQGLQFLIQYYNGEERAKGNILERFSAQQFPDLHSELNLSSLELGDSALYFCASSVSFQGNYGYTFGSGTRLTVV.

V gene TRBV9 combines with J gene TRBJ2-1; 8 bases agree with TRBD2. CDR3 length equals 17 residues. V was clipped by 4 bases and J by 0 bases; unmatched bases: 9. Germline V gene sequence: CDR1 SGDLS, CDR2 YYNGEE. The CDR3 is CASSPRISGSSYNEQFF. The CDR3 nucleotides are TGTGCCAGCAGCCCACGAATCAGCGGGAGCTCCTACAATGAGCAGTTCTTC.

The count of this clone is one. This rearrangement joins TRBV30 to TRBJ2-7, with 9 bases matching TRBD2. Looked up from germline, CDR1 is GTSNPN and CDR2 is SVGIG (reference sequence). Trimming cost V 1 base and J 3 bases; bases outside gene matches: 4. CDR3 length: 14 amino acids. This chain's CDR3 is CAWSGTSAYYEQYF. For the CDR3, the DNA is TGTGCCTGGAGTGGGACTAGCGCCTACTACGAGCAGTACTTC. Complete variable domain (other parts from reference TRBV30 and TRBJ2-7): SQTIHQWPATLVQPVGSPLSLECTVEGTSNPNLYWYRQAAGRGLQLLFYSVGIGQISSEVPQNLSASRPQDRQFILSSKKLLLSDSGFYLCAWSGTSAYYEQYFGPGTRLTVT.

The chain employs TRBV28 and TRBJ2-3; 8 bases match TRBD2. CDR1 is MDHEN, CDR2 SYDVKM, per germline. Losses at the gene ends were 5 bases for V and 4 bases for J; bases not matched to a gene: 8. CDR3 length equals 15 residues. The CDR3 DNA reads TGTGCCAGCAGTCAAGCGGGAGACGTCGCAGATACGCAGTATTTT. The encoded protein is CASSQAGDVADTQYF.

The chain has TRBV7-2 and TRBJ2-3, with D uncertain. Germline CDR1 is SGHTA and CDR2 is FQGNSA. The CDR3 runs 13 residues. V was shortened by 1 base and J by 3 bases, with 5 bases between the two germline ends. CDR3 in DNA: TGTGCCAGCAGCTTAGAATCTACAGATACGCAGTATTTT. Residues: CASSLESTDTQYF.

The V and J genes are TRBV28 and TRBJ1-4; D might be TRBD1 (6 bases). This CDR3 is built from 16 residues. CDR1 MDHEN and CDR2 SYDVKM come from the germline V gene. Trimming stripped 5 bases from V and 7 bases from J, with 20 bases between. The CDR3 nucleotides are TGTGCCAGCAGTATTAGAGGGGGAGCCAGAATTGAAAAACTGTTTTTT. Encoded protein: CASSIRGGARIEKLFF.